These T cell receptor beta chains were read from a single sample in a study of blood T cell repertoires in COVID-19. The repertoire was sequenced with immunoSEQ multiplex PCR; TCRdb's copy has only in-frame clones and lacks some. This sample yields about 110,000 clones, of which 70% to 90% are seen a single time; about 5.3% belongs to the top ten. The sequencing sample was made of peripheral blood. These receptors originate from a man between 35 and 55 years old with active or convalescent COVID-19. The CDR3 runs from the conserved cysteine through the conserved F or W. The D gene is left open where the match is weak. For some rows the clone size is stated as once, few or many, or as a class when expanded; others skip it.

J gene: TRBJ2-1; V gene: TRBV7-2; D gene: NA; clone size: NA; CDR3 DNA: TGTGCCAGCAGCTTAGCCCCACCCAGACACGAGATTTACAATGAGCAGTTCTTC; CDR3 protein: CASSLAPPRHEIYNEQFF
J gene: TRBJ2-1; V gene: TRBV7-3; D gene: TRBD2; clone size: NA; CDR3 DNA: TGTGCCAGCAGCTTACTAGCGGGAGGTTTATACAATGAGCAGTTCTTC; CDR3 protein: CASSLLAGGLYNEQFF
J gene: TRBJ1-5; V gene: TRBV18; D gene: NA; clone size: NA; CDR3 DNA: TGTGCCAGCTCGCGAGGGGAGGGATCTGGCAATCAGCCCCAGCATTTT; CDR3 protein: CASSRGEGSGNQPQHF
J gene: TRBJ2-1; V gene: TRBV19; D gene: TRBD2; clone size: NA; CDR3 DNA: TGTGCCAGTATCGGAAGACTAGCGGGAGGGGACGAGCAGTTCTTC; CDR3 protein: CASIGRLAGGDEQFF
J gene: TRBJ2-3; V gene: TRBV12-1; D gene: NA; clone size: NA; CDR3 DNA: TGTGCCAGCAGCTTTCATCCGGAGAACACAGATACGCAGTATTTT; CDR3 protein: CASSFHPENTDTQYF
J gene: TRBJ2-3; V gene: TRBV7-2; D gene: NA; clone size: NA; CDR3 DNA: TGTGCCAGCAGCTGGCCCCCGGGACACCTTTCCACAGATACGCAGTATTTT; CDR3 protein: CASSWPPGHLSTDTQYF
J gene: TRBJ1-2; V gene: TRBV7-9; D gene: TRBD1; clone size: NA; CDR3 DNA: TGTGCCAGCAGTCCGACAGGGGCTAACTATGGCTACACCTTC; CDR3 protein: CASSPTGANYGYTF
J gene: TRBJ1-2; V gene: TRBV6-2/TRBV6-3; D gene: NA; clone size: once; CDR3 DNA: TGTGCCAGCAGTTTGGTAAGGGGTTATGGCTACACCTTC; CDR3 protein: CASSLVRGYGYTF
J gene: TRBJ2-6; V gene: TRBV28; D gene: TRBD2; clone size: NA; CDR3 DNA: TGTGCCAGCAGTCCTGCCGGGACTAGCAGCTCTGGGGCCAACGTCCTGACTTTC; CDR3 protein: CASSPAGTSSSGANVLTF
J gene: TRBJ1-5; V gene: TRBV19; D gene: NA; clone size: NA; CDR3 DNA: TGTGCCAGTACCAATGGGAGGGCCCAGCCCCAGCATTTT; CDR3 protein: CASTNGRAQPQHF
J gene: TRBJ2-3; V gene: TRBV5-1; D gene: NA; clone size: NA; CDR3 DNA: TGCGCCAGCAGCTTATCACGCCAGGCGACAGATACGCAGTATTTT; CDR3 protein: CASSLSRQATDTQYF